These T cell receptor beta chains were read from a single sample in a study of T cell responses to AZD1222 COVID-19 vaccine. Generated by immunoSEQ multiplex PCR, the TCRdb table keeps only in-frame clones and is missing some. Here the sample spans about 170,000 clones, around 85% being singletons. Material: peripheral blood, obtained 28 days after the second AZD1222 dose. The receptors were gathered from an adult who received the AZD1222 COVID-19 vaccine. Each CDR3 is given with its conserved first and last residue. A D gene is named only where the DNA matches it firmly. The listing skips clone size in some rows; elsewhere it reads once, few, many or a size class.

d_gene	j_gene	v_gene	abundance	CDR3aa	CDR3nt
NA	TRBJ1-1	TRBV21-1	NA	CASSKGEGQDTEAFF	TGTGCCAGCAGCAAGGGTGAAGGACAGGACACTGAAGCTTTCTTT
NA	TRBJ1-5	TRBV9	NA	CASSPGTGEPQHF	TGTGCCAGCAGCCCAGGAACCGGAGAGCCCCAGCATTTT
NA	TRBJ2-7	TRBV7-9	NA	CASSLAALEQYF	TGTGCCAGCAGCTTAGCGGCCCTCGAGCAGTACTTC
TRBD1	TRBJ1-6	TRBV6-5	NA	CASTRTGSRNSPLHF	TGTGCCAGCACCAGGACAGGTAGTCGCAATTCACCCCTCCACTTT
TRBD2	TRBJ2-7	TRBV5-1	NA	CASSPGGTSGYEQYF	TGCGCCAGCAGCCCGGGTGGGACTAGCGGCTACGAGCAGTACTTC
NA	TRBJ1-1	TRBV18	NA	CASSRTLKPYEAFF	TGTGCCAGCTCTAGAACACTGAAACCCTATGAAGCTTTCTTT
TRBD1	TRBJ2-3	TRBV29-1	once	CSVDLVTGAGPTDTQYF	TGCAGCGTTGATTTGGTGACAGGGGCCGGACCCACAGATACGCAGTATTTT
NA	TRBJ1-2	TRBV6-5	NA	CASSYSKRGMGGYTF	TGTGCCAGCAGTTACTCGAAGCGGGGAATGGGGGGCTACACCTTC
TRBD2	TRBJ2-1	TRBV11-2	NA	CASSLDELAGGREQFF	TGTGCCAGCAGCTTAGATGAACTAGCGGGGGGGCGGGAGCAGTTCTTC
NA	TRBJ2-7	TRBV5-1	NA	CASSIAGTPAYEQYF	TGCGCCAGCAGCATTGCCGGGACTCCTGCCTACGAGCAGTACTTC
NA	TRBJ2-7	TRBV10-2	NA	CASSTGAYEQYF	TGCGCCAGTTCGACAGGAGCCTACGAGCAGTACTTC
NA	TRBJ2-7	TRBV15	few	CATSITGSDEQYF	TGTGCCACCAGCATTACGGGTAGCGACGAGCAGTACTTC
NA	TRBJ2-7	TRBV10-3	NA	CAISESSSSYEQYF	TGTGCCATCAGTGAGTCGAGCAGCTCCTACGAGCAGTACTTC
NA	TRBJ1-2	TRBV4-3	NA	CASSQESGRYGYTF	TGCGCCAGCAGCCAAGAATCCGGCCGGTATGGCTACACCTTC
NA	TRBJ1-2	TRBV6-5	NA	CASSLQDPANYGYTF	TGTGCCAGCAGCCTACAAGACCCAGCTAACTATGGCTACACCTTC
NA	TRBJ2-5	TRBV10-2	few	CASSEAAKETQYF	TGCGCCAGCAGTGAGGCAGCTAAAGAGACCCAGTACTTC
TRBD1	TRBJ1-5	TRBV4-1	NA	CASSHGTGESGNQPQHF	TGCGCCAGCAGCCATGGAACAGGGGAATCGGGCAATCAGCCCCAGCATTTT
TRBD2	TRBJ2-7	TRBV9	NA	CASSPRQGTLAGGSYEQYF	TGTGCCAGCAGCCCCCGACAGGGGACACTAGCGGGAGGATCCTACGAGCAGTACTTC
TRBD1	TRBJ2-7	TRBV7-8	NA	CASRDSSGYEQYF	TGTGCCAGCCGGGACAGTTCGGGCTACGAGCAGTACTTC
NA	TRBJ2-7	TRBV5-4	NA	CAISYGAPRNDEQYF	TGTGCCATCAGCTATGGGGCCCCACGGAACGACGAGCAGTACTTC
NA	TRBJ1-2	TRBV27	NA	CASSPSSQGYGYTF	TGTGCCAGCAGTCCATCTTCACAGGGTTATGGCTACACCTTC
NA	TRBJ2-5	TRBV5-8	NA	CASSLGAGRETQYF	TGTGCCAGCAGCTTGGGTGCAGGGCGGGAGACCCAGTACTTC
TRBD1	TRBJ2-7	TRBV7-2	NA	CASSWDRDGEQYF	TGTGCCAGCAGCTGGGACAGGGACGGCGAGCAGTACTTC
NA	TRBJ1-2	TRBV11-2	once	CASSLLSLGMRRYGYTF	TGTGCCAGCAGCCTCCTTTCACTAGGCATGAGGCGCTATGGCTACACCTTC
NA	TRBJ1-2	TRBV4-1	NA	CASSADSNPYGYTF	TGCGCCAGCAGCGCAGACAGCAACCCCTATGGCTACACCTTC
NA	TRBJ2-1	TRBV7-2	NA	CASSTVGVGTYSYNEQFF	TGTGCCAGCAGCACCGTGGGGGTGGGGACCTACTCCTACAATGAGCAGTTCTTC
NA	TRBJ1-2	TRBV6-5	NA	CASRLLGGYGYTF	TGTGCCAGCAGACTACTTGGGGGCTATGGCTACACCTTC
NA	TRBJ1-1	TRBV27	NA	CASSLLGGTEAFF	TGTGCCAGCAGTTTATTGGGAGGCACTGAAGCTTTCTTT
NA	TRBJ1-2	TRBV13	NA	CASSLDSRLNYGYTF	TGTGCCAGCAGCCTCGACAGTCGTCTTAACTATGGCTACACCTTC
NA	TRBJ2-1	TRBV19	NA	CASSIDSPNEQFF	TGTGCCAGTAGTATCGACTCCCCCAATGAGCAGTTCTTC
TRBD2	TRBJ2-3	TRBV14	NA	CASSRRPTSGSTDTQYF	TGTGCCAGCAGCCGAAGACCTACTAGCGGGAGCACAGATACGCAGTATTTT
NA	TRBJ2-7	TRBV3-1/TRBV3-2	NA	CASSHGGAYEQYF	TGTGCCAGCAGCCACGGCGGAGCCTACGAGCAGTACTTC
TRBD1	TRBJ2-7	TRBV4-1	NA	CASSPSGQELYEQYF	TGCGCCAGCAGCCCCTCGGGACAGGAACTTTACGAGCAGTACTTC
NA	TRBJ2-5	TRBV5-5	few	CASSLGSDQETQYF	TGTGCCAGCAGCTTGGGATCGGATCAAGAGACCCAGTACTTC
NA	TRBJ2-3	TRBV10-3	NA	CAISEADLPTFTDTQYF	TGTGCCATCAGTGAGGCGGACTTGCCCACATTCACAGATACGCAGTATTTT
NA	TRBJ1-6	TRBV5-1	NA	CASSTTGGGTPLHF	TGCGCCAGCAGCACTACTGGGGGTGGGACACCCCTCCACTTT
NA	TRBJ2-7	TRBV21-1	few	CASSKMAPGPYGEQYF	TGTGCCAGCAGCAAAATGGCCCCGGGCCCCTATGGCGAGCAGTACTTC
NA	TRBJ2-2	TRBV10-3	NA	CAISEDRKNTGELFF	TGTGCCATCAGTGAGGACAGGAAGAACACCGGGGAGCTGTTTTTT
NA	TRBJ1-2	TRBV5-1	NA	CASGGPRPYGYTF	TGCGCCAGCGGGGGCCCCCGGCCCTATGGCTACACCTTC
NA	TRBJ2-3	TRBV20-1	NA	CSARAEDTQYF	TGCAGTGCTAGGGCGGAAGATACGCAGTATTTT
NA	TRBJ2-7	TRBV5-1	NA	CASSLWAENYEQYF	TGCGCCAGCAGCTTGTGGGCAGAAAACTACGAGCAGTACTTC
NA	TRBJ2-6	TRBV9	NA	CASSPDSHSGANVLTF	TGTGCCAGCAGCCCGGACAGCCACTCTGGGGCCAACGTCCTGACTTTC
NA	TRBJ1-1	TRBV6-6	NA	CASRFGQINTEAFF	TGTGCCAGCAGGTTCGGACAGATAAACACTGAAGCTTTCTTT